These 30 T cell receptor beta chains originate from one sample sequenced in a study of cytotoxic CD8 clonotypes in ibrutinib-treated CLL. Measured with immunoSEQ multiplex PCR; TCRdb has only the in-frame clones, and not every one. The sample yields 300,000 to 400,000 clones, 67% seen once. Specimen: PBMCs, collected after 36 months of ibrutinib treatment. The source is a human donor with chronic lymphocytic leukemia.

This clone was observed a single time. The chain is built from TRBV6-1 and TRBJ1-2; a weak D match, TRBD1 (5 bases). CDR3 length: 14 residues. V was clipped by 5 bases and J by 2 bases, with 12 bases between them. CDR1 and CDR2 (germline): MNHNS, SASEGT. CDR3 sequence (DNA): TGTGCCAGCAGTATTCCAGGGTTCAACTATGGCTACACCTTC. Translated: CASSIPGFNYGYTF.

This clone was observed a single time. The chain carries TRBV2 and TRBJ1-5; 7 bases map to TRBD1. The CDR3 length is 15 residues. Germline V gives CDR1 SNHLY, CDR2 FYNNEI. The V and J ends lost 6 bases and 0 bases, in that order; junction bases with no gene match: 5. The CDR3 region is CASRAGTDSNQPQHF. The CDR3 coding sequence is TGTGCCAGCAGAGCCGGGACAGATAGCAATCAGCCCCAGCATTTT.

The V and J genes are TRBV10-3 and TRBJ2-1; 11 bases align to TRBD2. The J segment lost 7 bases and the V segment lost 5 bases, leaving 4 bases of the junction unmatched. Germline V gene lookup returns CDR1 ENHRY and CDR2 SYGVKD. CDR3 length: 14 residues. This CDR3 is CAISSIAGGNEQFF. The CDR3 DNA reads TGTGCCATCAGTTCAATAGCGGGAGGGAATGAGCAGTTCTTC.

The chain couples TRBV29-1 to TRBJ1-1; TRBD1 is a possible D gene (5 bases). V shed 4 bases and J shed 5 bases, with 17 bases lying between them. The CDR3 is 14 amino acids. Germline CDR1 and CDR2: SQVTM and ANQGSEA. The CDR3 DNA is TGCAGCGTTGCGCGGCAGGGTGGTAGGACTGAAGCTTTCTTT. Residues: CSVARQGGRTEAFF.

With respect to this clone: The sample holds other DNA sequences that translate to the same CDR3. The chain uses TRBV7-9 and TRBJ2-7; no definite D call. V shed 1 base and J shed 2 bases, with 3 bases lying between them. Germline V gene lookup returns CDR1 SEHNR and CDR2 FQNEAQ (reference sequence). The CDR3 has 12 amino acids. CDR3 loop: CASSLDTYEQYF. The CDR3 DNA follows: TGTGCCAGCAGCTTAGATACCTACGAGCAGTACTTC. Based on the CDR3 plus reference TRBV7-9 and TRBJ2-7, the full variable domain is DTGVSQNPRHKITKRGQNVTFRCDPISEHNRLYWYRQTLGQGPEFLTYFQNEAQLEKSRLLSDRFSAERPKGSFSTLEIQRTEQGDSAMYLCASSLDTYEQYFGPGTRLTVT.

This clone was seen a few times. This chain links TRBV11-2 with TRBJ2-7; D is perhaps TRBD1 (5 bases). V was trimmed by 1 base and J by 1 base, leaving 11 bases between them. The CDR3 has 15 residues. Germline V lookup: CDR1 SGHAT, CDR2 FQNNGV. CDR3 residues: CASSLGAGPSYEQYF. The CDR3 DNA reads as TGTGCCAGCAGCTTAGGAGCAGGGCCGTCCTACGAGCAGTACTTC. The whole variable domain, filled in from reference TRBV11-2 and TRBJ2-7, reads EAGVAQSPRYKIIEKRQSVAFWCNPISGHATLYWYQQILGQGPKLLIQFQNNGVVDDSQLPKDRFSAERLKGVDSTLKIQPAKLEDSAVYLCASSLGAGPSYEQYFGPGTRLTVT.

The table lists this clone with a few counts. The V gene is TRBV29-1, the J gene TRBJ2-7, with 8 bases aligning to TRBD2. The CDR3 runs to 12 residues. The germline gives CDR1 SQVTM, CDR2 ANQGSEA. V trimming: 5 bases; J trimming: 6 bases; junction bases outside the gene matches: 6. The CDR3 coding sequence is TGCAGCGTTATGGCGGGAGGTCGCGAGCAGTACTTC. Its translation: CSVMAGGREQYF.

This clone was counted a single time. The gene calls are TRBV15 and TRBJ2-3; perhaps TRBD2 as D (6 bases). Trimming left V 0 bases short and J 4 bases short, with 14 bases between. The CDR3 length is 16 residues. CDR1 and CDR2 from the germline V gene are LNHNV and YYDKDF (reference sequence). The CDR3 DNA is TGTGCCACCAGCAGAGATTTACCGGGAGCGTCAGATACGCAGTATTTT. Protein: CATSRDLPGASDTQYF.

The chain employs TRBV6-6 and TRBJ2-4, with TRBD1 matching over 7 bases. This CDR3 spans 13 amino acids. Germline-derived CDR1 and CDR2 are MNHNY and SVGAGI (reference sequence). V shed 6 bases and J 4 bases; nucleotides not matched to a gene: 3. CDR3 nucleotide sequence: TGTGCCAGCAGGACAGGGCATAAAAACATTCAGTACTTC. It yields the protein CASRTGHKNIQYF.

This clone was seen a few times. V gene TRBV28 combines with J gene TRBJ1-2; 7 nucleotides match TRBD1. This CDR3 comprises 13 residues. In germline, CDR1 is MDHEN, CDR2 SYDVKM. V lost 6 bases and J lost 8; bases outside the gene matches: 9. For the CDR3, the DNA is TGTGCCAGCAGCTCGACAGGGCGGCAGGGCTACACCTTC. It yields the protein CASSSTGRQGYTF.

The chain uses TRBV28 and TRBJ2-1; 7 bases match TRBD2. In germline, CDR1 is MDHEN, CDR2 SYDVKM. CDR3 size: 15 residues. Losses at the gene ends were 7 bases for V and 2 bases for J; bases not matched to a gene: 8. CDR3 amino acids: CASMSSGITYNEQFF. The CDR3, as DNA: TGTGCCAGCATGTCCAGCGGGATCACCTACAATGAGCAGTTCTTC.

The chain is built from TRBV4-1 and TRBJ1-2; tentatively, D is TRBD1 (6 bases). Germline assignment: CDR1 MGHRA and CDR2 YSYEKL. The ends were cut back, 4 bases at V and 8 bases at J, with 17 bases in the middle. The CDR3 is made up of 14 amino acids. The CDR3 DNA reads TGCGCCAGCAGCCCAGGACTGGGGGCAAGGGGCTACACCTTC. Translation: CASSPGLGARGYTF.

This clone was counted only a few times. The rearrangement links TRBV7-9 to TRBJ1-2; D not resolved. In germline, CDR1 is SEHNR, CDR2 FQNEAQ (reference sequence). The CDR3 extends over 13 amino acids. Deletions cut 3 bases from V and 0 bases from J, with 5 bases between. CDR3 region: CASSFGANYGYTF. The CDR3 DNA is TGTGCCAGCAGCTTTGGGGCTAACTATGGCTACACCTTC. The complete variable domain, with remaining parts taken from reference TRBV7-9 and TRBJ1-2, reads DTGVSQNPRHKITKRGQNVTFRCDPISEHNRLYWYRQTLGQGPEFLTYFQNEAQLEKSRLLSDRFSAERPKGSFSTLEIQRTEQGDSAMYLCASSFGANYGYTFGSGTRLTVV.

Here the CDR3 reads CASMAETGSPGELFF. Written as DNA, the CDR3 is TGTGCCAGCATGGCCGAGACAGGGTCCCCCGGGGAGCTGTTTTTT. This chain links TRBV7-9 with TRBJ2-2, with TRBD1 identical over 7 bases. From germline, CDR1 is SEHNR and CDR2 FQNEAQ (reference sequence). The V gene end was trimmed by 7 bases and the J gene end by 6 bases; junction bases not matched to a gene: 11. The CDR3 length is 15 residues.

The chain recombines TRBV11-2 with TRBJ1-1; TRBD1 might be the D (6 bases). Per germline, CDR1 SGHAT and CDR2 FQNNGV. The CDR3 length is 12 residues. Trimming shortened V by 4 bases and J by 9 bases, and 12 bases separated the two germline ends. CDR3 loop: CASSWQGGQAFF. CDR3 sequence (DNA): TGTGCCAGCAGCTGGCAAGGGGGGCAAGCTTTCTTT.

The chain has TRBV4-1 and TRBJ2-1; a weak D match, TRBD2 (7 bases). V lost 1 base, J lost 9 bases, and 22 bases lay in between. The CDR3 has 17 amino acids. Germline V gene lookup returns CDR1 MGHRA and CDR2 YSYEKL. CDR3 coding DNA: TGCGCCAGCAGCCAAGTTCGTTTCGGTAGGGGGGGCAGTGAGCAGTTCTTC. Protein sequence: CASSQVRFGRGGSEQFF.

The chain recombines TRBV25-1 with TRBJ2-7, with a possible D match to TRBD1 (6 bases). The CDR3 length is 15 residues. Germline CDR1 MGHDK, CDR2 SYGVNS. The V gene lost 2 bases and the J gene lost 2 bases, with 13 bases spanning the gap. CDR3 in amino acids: CASSERWGRAYEQYF. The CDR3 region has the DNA TGTGCCAGCAGTGAAAGGTGGGGGCGCGCCTACGAGCAGTACTTC.

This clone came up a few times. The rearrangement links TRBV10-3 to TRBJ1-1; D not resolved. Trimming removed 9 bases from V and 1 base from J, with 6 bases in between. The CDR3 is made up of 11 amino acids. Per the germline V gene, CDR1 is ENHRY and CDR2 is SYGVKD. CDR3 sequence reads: CAIRGNTEAFF. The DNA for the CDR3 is TGTGCCATTCGCGGGAACACTGAAGCTTTCTTT.

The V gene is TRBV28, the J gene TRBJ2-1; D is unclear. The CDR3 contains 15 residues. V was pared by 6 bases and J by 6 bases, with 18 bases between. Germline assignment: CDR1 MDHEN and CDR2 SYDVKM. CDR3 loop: CASRQFPLVGNEQFF. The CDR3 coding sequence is TGTGCCAGCAGACAGTTCCCTCTAGTGGGCAATGAGCAGTTCTTC. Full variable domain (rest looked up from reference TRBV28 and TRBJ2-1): DVKVTQSSRYLVKRTGEKVFLECVQDMDHENMFWYRQDPGLGLRLIYFSYDVKMKEKGDIPEGYSVSREKKERFSLILESASTNQTSMYLCASRQFPLVGNEQFFGPGTRLTVL.

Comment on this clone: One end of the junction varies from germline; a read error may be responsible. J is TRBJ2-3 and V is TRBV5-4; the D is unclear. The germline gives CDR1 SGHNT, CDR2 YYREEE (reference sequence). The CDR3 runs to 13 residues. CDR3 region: CASRLVSHDTQYF. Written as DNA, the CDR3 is TGTGCCAGCCGCTTGGTGTCGCACGATACGCAGTATTTT.

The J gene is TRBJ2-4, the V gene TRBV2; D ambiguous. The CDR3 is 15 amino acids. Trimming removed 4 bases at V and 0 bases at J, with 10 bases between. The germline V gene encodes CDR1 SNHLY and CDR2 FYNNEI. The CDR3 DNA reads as TGTGCCAGCAGTGGCCACTGGCTAGCCAAAAACATTCAGTACTTC. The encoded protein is CASSGHWLAKNIQYF.

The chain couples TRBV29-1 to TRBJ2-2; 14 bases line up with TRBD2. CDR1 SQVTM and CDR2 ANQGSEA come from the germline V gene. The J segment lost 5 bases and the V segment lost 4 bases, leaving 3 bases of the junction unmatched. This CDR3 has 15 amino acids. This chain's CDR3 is CSVAGLAGGTGELFF. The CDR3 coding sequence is TGCAGCGTTGCTGGACTAGCGGGAGGTACCGGGGAGCTGTTTTTT.

CDR3 DNA sequence: TGCGCCAGCAGCTTGGGGGGGCGCCCTGAGCAGTTCTTC. It encodes CASSLGGRPEQFF. This chain uses TRBV5-1 with TRBJ2-1; tentatively, D is TRBD1 (6 bases). CDR3 length: 13 residues. Trimming stripped 0 bases from V and 9 bases from J, with 10 bases between. Germline-derived CDR1 and CDR2 are SGHRS and YFSETQ.

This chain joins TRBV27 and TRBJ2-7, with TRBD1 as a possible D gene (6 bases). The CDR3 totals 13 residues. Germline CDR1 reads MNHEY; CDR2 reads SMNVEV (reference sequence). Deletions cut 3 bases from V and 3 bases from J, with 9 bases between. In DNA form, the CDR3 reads TGTGCCAGCAGTTTTCGAGGGGGCTACGAGCAGTACTTC. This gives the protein CASSFRGGYEQYF.

CDR3 residues: CTSSQDLTHSYEQYF. Here the CDR3 DNA reads TGCACCAGCAGCCAAGATCTTACACACTCCTACGAGCAGTACTTC. This chain links TRBV1 with TRBJ2-7; TRBD1, the table's D call, lacks a check against the DNA. TRBV1 is a recognized pseudogene. CDR3 length: 15 residues.

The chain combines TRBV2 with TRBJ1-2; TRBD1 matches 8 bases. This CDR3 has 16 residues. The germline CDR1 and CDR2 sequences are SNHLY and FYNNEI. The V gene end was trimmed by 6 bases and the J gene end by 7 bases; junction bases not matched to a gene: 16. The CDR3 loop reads CASRLDRGRRIGGYTF. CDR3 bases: TGTGCCAGCAGGCTCGACAGGGGACGCAGGATAGGTGGCTACACCTTC.

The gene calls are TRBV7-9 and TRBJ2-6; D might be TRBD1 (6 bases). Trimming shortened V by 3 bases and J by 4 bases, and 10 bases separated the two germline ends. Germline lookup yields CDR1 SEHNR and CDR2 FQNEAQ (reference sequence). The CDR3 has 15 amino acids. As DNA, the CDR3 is TGTGCCAGCAGCTTCGGACAGCCCGGGGCCAACGTCCTGACTTTC. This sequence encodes CASSFGQPGANVLTF.

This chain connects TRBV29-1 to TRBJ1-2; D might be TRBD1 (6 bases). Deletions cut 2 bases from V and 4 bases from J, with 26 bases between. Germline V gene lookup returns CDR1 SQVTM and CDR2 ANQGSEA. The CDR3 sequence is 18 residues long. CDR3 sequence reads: CSVETAGGGSPFLYGYTF. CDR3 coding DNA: TGCAGCGTTGAAACTGCGGGAGGGGGGAGCCCTTTTCTCTATGGCTACACCTTC.

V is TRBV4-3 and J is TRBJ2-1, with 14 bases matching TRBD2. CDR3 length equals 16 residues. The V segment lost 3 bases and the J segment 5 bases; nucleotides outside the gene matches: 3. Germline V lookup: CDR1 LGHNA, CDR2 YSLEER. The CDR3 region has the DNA TGCGCCAGCAGCCACCTGACTAGCGGGAGGGACAATGAGCAGTTCTTC. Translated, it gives CASSHLTSGRDNEQFF.

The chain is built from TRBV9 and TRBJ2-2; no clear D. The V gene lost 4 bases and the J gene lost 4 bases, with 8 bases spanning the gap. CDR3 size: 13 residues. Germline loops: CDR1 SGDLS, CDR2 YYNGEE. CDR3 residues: CASSPEGTGELFF. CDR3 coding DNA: TGTGCCAGCAGCCCAGAAGGCACCGGGGAGCTGTTTTTT.